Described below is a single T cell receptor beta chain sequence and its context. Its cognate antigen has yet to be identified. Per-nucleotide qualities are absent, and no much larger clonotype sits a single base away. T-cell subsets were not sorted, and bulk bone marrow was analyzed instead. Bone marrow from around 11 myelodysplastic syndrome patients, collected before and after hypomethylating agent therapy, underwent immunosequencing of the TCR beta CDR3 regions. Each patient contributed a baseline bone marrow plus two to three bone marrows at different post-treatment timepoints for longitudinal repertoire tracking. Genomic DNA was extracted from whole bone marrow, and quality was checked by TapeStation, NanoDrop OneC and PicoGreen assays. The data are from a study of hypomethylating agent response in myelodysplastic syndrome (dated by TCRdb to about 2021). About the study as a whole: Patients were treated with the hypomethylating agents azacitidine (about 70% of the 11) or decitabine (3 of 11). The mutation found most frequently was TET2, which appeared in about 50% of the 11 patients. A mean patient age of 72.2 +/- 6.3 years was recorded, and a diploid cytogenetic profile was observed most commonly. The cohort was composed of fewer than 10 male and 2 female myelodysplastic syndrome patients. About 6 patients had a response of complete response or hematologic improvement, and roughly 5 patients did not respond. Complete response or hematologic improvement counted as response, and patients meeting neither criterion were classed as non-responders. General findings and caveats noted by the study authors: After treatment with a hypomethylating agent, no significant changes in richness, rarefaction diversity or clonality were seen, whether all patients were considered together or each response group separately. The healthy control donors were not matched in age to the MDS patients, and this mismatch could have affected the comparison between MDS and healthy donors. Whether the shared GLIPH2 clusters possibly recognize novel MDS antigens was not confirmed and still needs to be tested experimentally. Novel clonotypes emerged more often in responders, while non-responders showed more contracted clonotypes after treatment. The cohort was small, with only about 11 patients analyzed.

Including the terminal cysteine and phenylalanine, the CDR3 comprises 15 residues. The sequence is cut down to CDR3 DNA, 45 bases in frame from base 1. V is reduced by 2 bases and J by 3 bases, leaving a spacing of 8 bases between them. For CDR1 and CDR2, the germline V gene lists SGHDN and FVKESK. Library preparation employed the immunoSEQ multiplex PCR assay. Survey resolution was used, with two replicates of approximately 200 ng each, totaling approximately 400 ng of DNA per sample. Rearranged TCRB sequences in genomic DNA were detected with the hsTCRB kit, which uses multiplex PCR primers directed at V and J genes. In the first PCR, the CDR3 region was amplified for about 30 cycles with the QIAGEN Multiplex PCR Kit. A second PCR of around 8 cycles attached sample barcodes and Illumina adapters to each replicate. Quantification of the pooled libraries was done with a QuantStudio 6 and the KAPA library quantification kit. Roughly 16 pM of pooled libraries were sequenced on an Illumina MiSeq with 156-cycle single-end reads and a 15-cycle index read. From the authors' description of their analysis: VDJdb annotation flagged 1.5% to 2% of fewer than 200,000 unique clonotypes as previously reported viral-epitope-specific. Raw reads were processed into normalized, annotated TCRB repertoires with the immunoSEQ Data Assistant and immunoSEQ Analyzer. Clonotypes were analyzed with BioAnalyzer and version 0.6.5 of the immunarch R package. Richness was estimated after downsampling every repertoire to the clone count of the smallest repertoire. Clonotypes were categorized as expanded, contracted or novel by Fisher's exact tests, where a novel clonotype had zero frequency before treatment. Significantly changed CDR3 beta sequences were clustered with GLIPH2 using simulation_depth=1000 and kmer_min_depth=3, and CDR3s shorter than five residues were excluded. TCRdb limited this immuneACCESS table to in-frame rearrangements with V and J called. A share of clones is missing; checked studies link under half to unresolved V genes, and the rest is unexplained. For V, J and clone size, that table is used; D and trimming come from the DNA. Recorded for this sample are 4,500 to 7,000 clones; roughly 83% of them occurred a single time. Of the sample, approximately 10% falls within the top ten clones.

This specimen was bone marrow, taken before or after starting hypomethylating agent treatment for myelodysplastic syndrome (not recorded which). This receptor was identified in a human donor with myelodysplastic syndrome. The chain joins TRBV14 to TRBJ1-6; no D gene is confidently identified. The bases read TGTGCCAGCAGCCAAACGGATGACTATAATTCACCCCTCCACTTT. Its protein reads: CASSQTDDYNSPLHF.